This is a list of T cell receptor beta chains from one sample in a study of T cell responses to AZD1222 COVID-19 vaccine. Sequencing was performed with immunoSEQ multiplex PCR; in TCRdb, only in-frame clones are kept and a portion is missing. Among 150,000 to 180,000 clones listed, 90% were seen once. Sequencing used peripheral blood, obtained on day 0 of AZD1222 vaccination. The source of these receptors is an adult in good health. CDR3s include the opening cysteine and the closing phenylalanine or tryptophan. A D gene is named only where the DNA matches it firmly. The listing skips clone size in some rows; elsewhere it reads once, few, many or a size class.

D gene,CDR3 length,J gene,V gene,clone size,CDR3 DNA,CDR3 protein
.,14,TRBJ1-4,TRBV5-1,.,TGCGCCAGCAGCTACCGGGCCCGTAATGAAAAACTGTTTTTT,CASSYRARNEKLFF
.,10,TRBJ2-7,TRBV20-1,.,TGCAGTGCGTACCTCAGCGAGCAGTACTTC,CSAYLSEQYF
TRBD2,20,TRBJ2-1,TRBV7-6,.,TGTGCCAGCAGCTTAGCGGAGGGGGGACTAGCGGGAGGGGAGTACAATGAGCAGTTCTTC,CASSLAEGGLAGGEYNEQFF
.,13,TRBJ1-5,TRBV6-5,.,TGTGCCAGCCGCGACAGGCTCAATCAGCCCCAGCATTTT,CASRDRLNQPQHF
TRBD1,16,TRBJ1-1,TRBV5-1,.,TGCGCCAGCAGCCCTGGGACAGGGGCGAGGAACACTGAAGCTTTCTTT,CASSPGTGARNTEAFF
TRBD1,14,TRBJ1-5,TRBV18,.,TGTGCCAGCTCGCGACAGGGGAGCAATCAGCCCCAGCATTTT,CASSRQGSNQPQHF
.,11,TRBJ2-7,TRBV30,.,TGTGCCTGGAGTCCGAACTACGAGCAGTACTTC,CAWSPNYEQYF
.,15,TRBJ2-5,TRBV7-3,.,TGTGCCAGCAGCTTGGGCGGGGCCCTCTGGGAGACCCAGTACTTC,CASSLGGALWETQYF
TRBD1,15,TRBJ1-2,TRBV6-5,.,TGTGCCAGCAGTTCCGTTGGGACAGGGTATTATGGCTACACCTTC,CASSSVGTGYYGYTF
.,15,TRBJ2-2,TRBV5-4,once,TGTGCCAGCAGCTTGGCCCAGGGAATTACCGGGGAGCTGTTTTTT,CASSLAQGITGELFF
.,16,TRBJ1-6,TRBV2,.,TGTGCCAGCCGACTACACAGGGTCGGGGCTAATTCACCCCTCCACTTT,CASRLHRVGANSPLHF
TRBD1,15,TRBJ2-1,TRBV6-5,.,TGTGCCAGCACCCTAGAAGGACAGGACTACAATGAGCAGTTCTTC,CASTLEGQDYNEQFF
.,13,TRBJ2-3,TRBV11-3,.,TGTGCCAGCAGCTTTACCGCCGTAGATACGCAGTATTTT,CASSFTAVDTQYF
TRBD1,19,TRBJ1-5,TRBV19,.,TGTGCCAGTAGTATGTGGGACAGGGATCCAGGTTTGAGCAATCAGCCCCAGCATTTT,CASSMWDRDPGLSNQPQHF
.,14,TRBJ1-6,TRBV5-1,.,TGCGCCAGCAGGGCCGGGATGGAGAATTCACCCCTCCACTTT,CASRAGMENSPLHF
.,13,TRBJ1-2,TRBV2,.,TGTGCCAGCAGTGAAGCTGTACAGGGTGGCTACACCTTC,CASSEAVQGGYTF
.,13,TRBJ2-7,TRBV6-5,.,TGTGCCAGCAGTCGACTAGGCCCCTACGAGCAGTACTTC,CASSRLGPYEQYF
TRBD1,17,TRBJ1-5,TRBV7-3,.,TGTGCCAGCAACGGACAGGCGGTAGTATATAGCAATCAGCCCCAGCATTTT,CASNGQAVVYSNQPQHF
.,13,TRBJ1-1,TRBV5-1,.,TGCGCCAGCAGCGTGGGGCCGGGGAATGAAGCTTTCTTT,CASSVGPGNEAFF
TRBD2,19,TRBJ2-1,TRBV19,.,TGTGCCAGTAGTAAGGGAACCGGGACTAGCGGGGGGGCCTACAATGAGCAGTTCTTC,CASSKGTGTSGGAYNEQFF
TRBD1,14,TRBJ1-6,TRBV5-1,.,TGCGCCAGCAGCCTAGGACAGGGGAATTCACCCCTCCACTTT,CASSLGQGNSPLHF
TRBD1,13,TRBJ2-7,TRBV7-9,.,TGTGCCAGCAGCTCCTTACAGGGGGACGAGCAGTACTTC,CASSSLQGDEQYF
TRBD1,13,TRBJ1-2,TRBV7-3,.,TGTGCCAGCAGCCTGACAGGGGATGGTGGCTACACCTTC,CASSLTGDGGYTF
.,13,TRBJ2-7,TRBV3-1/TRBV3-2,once,TGTGCCAGCGGACCCTCGACTGGCTACGAGCAGTACTTC,CASGPSTGYEQYF